These T cell receptor beta chains were read from a single sample in a study of T cell responses to AZD1222 COVID-19 vaccine. Clones were sequenced by immunoSEQ multiplex PCR, and TCRdb holds only the in-frame ones, with some missing. The sample records 130,000 or so clones, roughly 90% being singletons. Sample: peripheral blood, taken on day 0 of AZD1222 vaccination. The receptors come from an adult in good health. Each CDR3 is given with its conserved first and last residue. D genes are given only for firm matches. Some rows mark clone size as missing; the rest say once, few, many or name a class of expanded clone.

>TRBV5-8|15|TRBJ1-2|.|.
CASSFTFLGPKGYTF
TGTGCCAGCAGCTTTACTTTCCTTGGACCAAAAGGCTACACCTTC
>TRBV2|16|TRBJ2-5|.|TRBD2
CASRDLSGDPQETQYF
TGTGCCAGCAGGGACCTTAGCGGGGATCCCCAAGAGACCCAGTACTTC
>TRBV28|14|TRBJ2-7|.|TRBD2
CASSLGTSGKKQYF
TGTGCCAGCAGTCTAGGGACTAGCGGCAAAAAGCAGTACTTC
>TRBV5-1|14|TRBJ2-3|.|.
CASSPLGGTDTQYF
TGCGCCAGCAGCCCCCTTGGGGGGACAGATACGCAGTATTTT
>TRBV6-6|13|TRBJ1-4|.|TRBD1
CATEGAANEKLFF
TGTGCCACCGAGGGGGCCGCTAATGAAAAACTGTTTTTT
>TRBV19|15|TRBJ2-7|.|TRBD2
CASSPRTSWGREQYF
TGTGCCAGTAGTCCCCGGACTAGTTGGGGTCGTGAGCAGTACTTC
>TRBV19|18|TRBJ2-3|.|TRBD2
CASSRGSGGVSKTDTQYF
TGTGCCAGTAGTAGGGGTTCGGGGGGGGTGTCGAAAACAGATACGCAGTATTTT
>TRBV28|16|TRBJ1-2|.|.
CASSSARGGELYGYTF
TGTGCCAGCAGTTCCGCCCGGGGGGGCGAACTATATGGCTACACCTTC
>TRBV19|14|TRBJ1-5|.|.
CASRTANNNQPQHF
TGTGCCAGCCGGACAGCTAATAACAATCAGCCCCAGCATTTT
>TRBV19|13|TRBJ1-4|.|.
CASADWRSGKLFF
TGTGCCAGCGCGGACTGGCGCAGTGGAAAACTGTTTTTT
>TRBV9|16|TRBJ1-2|.|TRBD1
CASSPQSGQGGYGYTF
TGTGCCAGCAGCCCACAGTCTGGACAGGGTGGCTATGGCTACACCTTC
>TRBV5-5|20|TRBJ1-5|.|TRBD1
CASSFELRPGGAWGNQPQHF
TGTGCCAGCAGCTTTGAACTCCGGCCAGGGGGAGCATGGGGCAATCAGCCCCAGCATTTT
>TRBV6-2/TRBV6-3|14|TRBJ2-5|.|.
CASSYSDLQETQYF
TGTGCCAGCAGTTACTCGGACTTGCAAGAGACCCAGTACTTC
>TRBV28|14|TRBJ2-7|.|TRBD2
CASSPPTSLPSQYF
TGTGCCAGCAGTCCACCGACTAGCCTCCCTTCTCAGTACTTC
>TRBV7-2|16|TRBJ1-4|.|TRBD1
CASSLGKDRVREKLFF
TGTGCCAGCAGCTTAGGGAAAGACAGGGTGCGTGAAAAACTGTTTTTT
>TRBV3-1/TRBV3-2|14|TRBJ2-1|.|TRBD1
CASSPLTGGGEQFF
TGTGCCAGCAGCCCGCTAACAGGGGGCGGCGAGCAGTTCTTC
>TRBV6-4|15|TRBJ2-2|once|.
CASSDSDSHTGELFF
TGTGCCAGCAGTGACTCGGACTCCCACACCGGGGAGCTGTTTTTT
>TRBV19|15|TRBJ1-5|.|.
CASTPRTEINQPQHF
TGTGCCAGTACCCCAAGGACAGAGATCAATCAGCCCCAGCATTTT
>TRBV12-3/TRBV12-4|13|TRBJ1-2|.|.
CASSLALGYGYTF
TGTGCCAGCAGTTTAGCGTTGGGGTATGGCTACACCTTC
>TRBV5-1|14|TRBJ1-4|.|.
CASSLEQGNEKLFF
TGCGCCAGCAGCTTGGAACAGGGAAATGAAAAACTGTTTTTT
>TRBV12-3/TRBV12-4|13|TRBJ1-5|.|.
CASSLAGNQPQHF
TGTGCCAGCAGTTTGGCAGGGAATCAGCCCCAGCATTTT
>TRBV28|13|TRBJ1-1|once|.
CASSFLVATEAFF
TGTGCCAGCAGTTTTCTGGTCGCCACTGAAGCTTTCTTT
>TRBV11-3|14|TRBJ2-5|.|.
CASSQTSRGETQYF
TGTGCCAGCAGCCAGACTAGCAGGGGGGAGACCCAGTACTTC
>TRBV19|16|TRBJ2-7|.|TRBD2
CASSIDPSGSHSEQYF
TGTGCCAGTAGTATCGACCCAAGCGGGAGTCACAGCGAGCAGTACTTC
>TRBV13|15|TRBJ2-2|.|.
CASSLYSGRTGELFF
TGTGCCAGCAGCTTATATAGCGGACGCACCGGGGAGCTGTTTTTT
>TRBV6-5|13|TRBJ2-3|.|TRBD2
CARRTSGRHTQYF
TGTGCCAGAAGGACTAGCGGGAGGCATACGCAGTATTTT
>TRBV5-1|16|TRBJ2-3|.|.
CASSPRVTGKTDTQYF
TGCGCCAGCAGCCCCAGGGTGACGGGAAAAACAGATACGCAGTATTTT
>TRBV15|15|TRBJ1-4|.|.
CATSTLDGRGEKLFF
TGTGCCACCAGCACCCTCGATGGGAGGGGTGAAAAACTGTTTTTT
>TRBV9|17|TRBJ2-5|.|TRBD2
CASSVGLAGGPQETQYF
TGTGCCAGCAGCGTAGGACTAGCGGGAGGACCCCAAGAGACCCAGTACTTC
>TRBV30|15|TRBJ2-3|.|.
CACLRLVSSTDTQYF
TGTGCCTGCCTCCGGTTGGTATCTAGCACAGATACGCAGTATTTT
>TRBV15|14|TRBJ2-1|.|.
CATKNSFGYNEQFF
TGTGCCACCAAGAATTCGTTTGGGTACAATGAGCAGTTCTTC
>TRBV24-1|14|TRBJ1-2|.|.
CATSDDGRDQGYTF
TGTGCCACCAGTGATGATGGACGGGACCAGGGCTACACCTTC
>TRBV6-5|15|TRBJ1-5|.|.
CASSDSGLGNQPQHF
TGTGCCAGCAGTGACTCGGGTCTGGGCAATCAGCCCCAGCATTTT
>TRBV9|14|TRBJ2-3|few|.
CASSPMGSWDTQYF
TGTGCCAGCAGCCCGATGGGCTCCTGGGATACGCAGTATTTT
>TRBV4-2|17|TRBJ2-6|.|.
CASSQDLTVSGANVLTF
TGTGCCAGCAGCCAAGATTTGACCGTCTCTGGGGCCAACGTCCTGACTTTC
>TRBV6-2/TRBV6-3|13|TRBJ1-2|.|.
CASSYKQRYGYTF
TGTGCCAGCAGTTACAAACAGAGATATGGCTACACCTTC
>TRBV6-2/TRBV6-3|16|TRBJ2-5|.|.
CASSYGSGPHQETQYF
TGTGCCAGCAGTTACGGGTCGGGCCCCCACCAAGAGACCCAGTACTTC
>TRBV6-2/TRBV6-3|16|TRBJ1-1|.|TRBD1
CASSYSSGTVNTEAFF
TGTGCCAGCAGTTACTCATCCGGGACAGTGAACACTGAAGCTTTCTTT
>TRBV19|14|TRBJ1-1|.|TRBD1
CASSMGQGNTEAFF
TGTGCCAGTAGTATGGGACAGGGGAACACTGAAGCTTTCTTT
>TRBV14|18|TRBJ2-3|once|TRBD1
CASSLRTSAGQGTDTQYF
TGTGCCAGCAGCCTCCGAACGTCGGCGGGACAGGGCACAGATACGCAGTATTTT
>TRBV25-1|17|TRBJ2-3|.|.
CASGVGPVQGYTDTQYF
TGTGCCAGCGGAGTTGGTCCGGTACAGGGTTACACAGATACGCAGTATTTT